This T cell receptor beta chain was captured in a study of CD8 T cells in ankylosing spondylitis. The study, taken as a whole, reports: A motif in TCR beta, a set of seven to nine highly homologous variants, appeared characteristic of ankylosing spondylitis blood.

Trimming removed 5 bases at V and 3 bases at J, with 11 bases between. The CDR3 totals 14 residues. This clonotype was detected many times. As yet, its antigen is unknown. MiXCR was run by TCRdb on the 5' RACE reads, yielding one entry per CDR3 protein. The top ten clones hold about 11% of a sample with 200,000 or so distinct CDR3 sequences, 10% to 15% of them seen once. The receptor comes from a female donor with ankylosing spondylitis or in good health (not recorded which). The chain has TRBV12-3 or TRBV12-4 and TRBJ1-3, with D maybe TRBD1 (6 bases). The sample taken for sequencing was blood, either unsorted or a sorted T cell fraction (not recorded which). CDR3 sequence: CASSGQSFGNTIYF. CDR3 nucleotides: TGTGCCAGCAGTGGACAGTCTTTTGGAAACACCATATATTTT.